The entry below describes one TCR beta chain. The antigen remains unidentified. The length of the CDR3 is 13 residues. Germline V gene data show CDR1 as MNHNY and CDR2 as SVGAGI (reference sequence). V was clipped by 9 bases and J by 3 bases; unmatched bases: 3. This sample is part of a study of beta chain features in type 1 diabetes. Overall study: Across every sample, about 100 million sorted cells were examined in total. Study observations and caveats: TCRB CDR3s were moderately but significantly shorter in Type 1 diabetes patients in all four CD4+ subsets. Insertions at VDJ junctions were less frequent in type 1 diabetes patients. These patients also deleted more nucleotides at the same junctions.

Every bit of the isolated RNA underwent reverse transcription, so sequencing read expressed TCRB transcripts. An average about 3.8 million reads came from naive, central memory and regulatory T cell samples. The data were produced by immunoSEQ multiplex PCR, yet TCRdb's version contains in-frame clones alone and is incomplete. The table has 25,000 to 30,000 clones, less than 70% seen once. Sorting that relied on CD45RO/CCR7/CD25/CD127/CD95/CD27 yielded CD4+ naive, central memory, regulatory and stem cell-like memory cells. The rearrangement links TRBV6-6 to TRBJ2-3; 10 bases agree with TRBD1. Input material: Tregs from blood. This receptor was taken from a woman under 40 with type 1 diabetes. The CDR3 DNA reads TGTGCCAGTAGGGGACAGGGGACAGATACGCAGTATTTT. This codes for CASRGQGTDTQYF.